The subject of this entry is one T cell receptor (beta chain). Its antigen is still unknown. The data are from a study of cytomegalovirus exposure and HLA in healthy donors. Findings and caveats of the study: In vitro data verified three CMV-associated chains as specific for CMV antigens.

Measured with immunoSEQ multiplex PCR; TCRdb has only the in-frame clones, and not every one. The sample yields some 130,000 clones, approximately 92% seen once. The V gene's germline CDR1 is SGHVS and CDR2 FNYEAQ. The CDR3 totals 17 residues. Trimming took 5 bases from V and 6 from J; bases not matched to a gene: 13. The sequenced sample consisted of PBMCs. The receptor comes from a woman aged 18-30 years in good health and CMV-seronegative. The chain uses TRBV7-6 and TRBJ1-2; 12 bases are shared with TRBD1. CDR3 region: CASSTGTGGVGSDGYTF. DNA of the CDR3: TGTGCCAGCAGCACGGGGACAGGGGGCGTAGGTAGCGATGGCTACACCTTC.